This entry concerns a single T cell receptor (beta chain). TCRdb's copy holds only in-frame clones and misses some; the assay was immunoSEQ multiplex PCR. The sample has roughly 130,000 clones, approximately 92% seen once. This entry is derived from a study of control samples from healthy donors and cancer patients. V dropped 5 bases and J dropped 3 bases, with 11 bases sitting between them. This CDR3 has 15 amino acids. CDR1 and CDR2 from the germline V gene are MNHEY and SMNVEV (reference sequence). This sequence joins TRBV27 and TRBJ1-6; possible D gene TRBD1, 5 bases. The TCR sequence derives from a young man in good health. The sample comprised blood. The CDR3 bases are TGTGCCAGCAGTCTCCGGGACTTCTATAATTCACCCCTCCACTTT. Its protein product is CASSLRDFYNSPLHF.